The clone carrying this T cell receptor beta chain has just a few counts. Its matching antigen is unknown. Isolated RNA was reverse transcribed in full, so expressed TCRB transcripts were sequenced. Naive, central memory and regulatory T cell samples produced a mean of approximately 4 million reads. Sequencing used immunoSEQ multiplex PCR; TCRdb keeps in-frame clones, though not all of them. The sample lists 200,000 to 300,000 clones, 11% seen once, with 0.017% in the top ten. The V and J ends lost 2 bases and 3 bases respectively, with 8 bases between them. The CDR3 is 14 residues long. Germline loops: CDR1 SGDLS, CDR2 YYNGEE. This sample is drawn from a study of beta chain features in type 1 diabetes. Study conclusions and caveats: People with Type 1 diabetes carried modestly yet significantly shorter TCRB CDR3s in all four CD4+ subsets. No resolution was reached here on whether HLA type influences TCRB rearrangement. A greater similarity of naive, central memory and Treg TCRB repertoires was seen among patients than among healthy donors.

Every sorted population was more than 95% pure. Source material: naive CD4+ T cells from blood. This TCR came from a man aged 30 to 45 with type 1 diabetes. The V gene is TRBV9, the J gene TRBJ2-2, with a possible D match to TRBD2 (6 bases). The CDR3 here is CASSVGGHTGELFF. The CDR3 DNA reads TGTGCCAGCAGCGTCGGGGGTCACACCGGGGAGCTGTTTTTT. The whole variable domain, remainder taken from reference TRBV9 and TRBJ2-2, is DSGVTQTPKHLITATGQRVTLRCSPRSGDLSVYWYQQSLDQGLQFLIQYYNGEERAKGNILERFSAQQFPDLHSELNLSSLELGDSALYFCASSVGGHTGELFFGEGSRLTVL.